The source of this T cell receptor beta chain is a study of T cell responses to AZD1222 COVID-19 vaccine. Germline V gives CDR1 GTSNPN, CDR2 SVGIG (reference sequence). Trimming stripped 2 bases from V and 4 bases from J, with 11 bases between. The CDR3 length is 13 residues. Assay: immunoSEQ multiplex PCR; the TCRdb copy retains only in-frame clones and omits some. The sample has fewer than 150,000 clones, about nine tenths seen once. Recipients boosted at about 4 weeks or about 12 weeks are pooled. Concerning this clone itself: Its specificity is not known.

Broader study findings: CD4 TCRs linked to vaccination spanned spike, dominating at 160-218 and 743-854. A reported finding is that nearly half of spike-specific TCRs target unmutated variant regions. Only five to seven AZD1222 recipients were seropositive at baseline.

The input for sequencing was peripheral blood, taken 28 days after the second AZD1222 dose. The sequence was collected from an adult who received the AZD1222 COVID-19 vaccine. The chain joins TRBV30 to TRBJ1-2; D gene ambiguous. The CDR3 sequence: CAWSSQDFYGYTF. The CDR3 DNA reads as TGTGCCTGGAGTTCTCAGGACTTCTATGGCTACACCTTC.